This T cell receptor (beta chain) was sequenced in a study of post-analysis software for immune sequencing data. Overall study context: The study covered relapsing-remitting, secondary progressive and progressive-relapsing courses of multiple sclerosis.

Study-wide findings and caveats: Controls significantly exceeded multiple sclerosis patients in normalized Chao1 diversity. Comparison of patients with controls showed roughly five TRBV segments more frequent in patients, TRBV5-6, TRBV5-1 and TRBV20-1 among them. Under F measure analysis, samples from one preparation batch co-clustered strongly.

Trimming stripped 5 bases from V and 2 bases from J, with 15 bases between. The germline V gene encodes CDR1 SEHNR and CDR2 FQNEAQ (reference sequence). The CDR3 runs to 15 residues. Each TCR beta cDNA library carried unique molecular identifiers. Researchers reported a few hundred thousand cDNA molecules coming from approximately 0.91 to 9.4 million T cells. TCRdb processed the PCR reads anew with MiXCR; each CDR3 protein has one entry. The repertoire includes around 710,000 distinct CDR3 sequences, under 60% of them detected once, and roughly 5.2% sits in the top ten. This clonotype has just a few counts. Its antigen is currently unknown.

Sequences were obtained from blood. The TCR originated in a girl aged 5 to 17 with multiple sclerosis. J is TRBJ1-2 and V is TRBV7-9; D is undetermined. The CDR3 reads CASSQGSTPNYGYTF. In DNA, the CDR3 is TGTGCCAGCAGCCAAGGGTCGACCCCCAACTATGGCTACACCTTC. The complete variable domain, with remaining parts taken from reference TRBV7-9 and TRBJ1-2, reads DTGVSQNPRHKITKRGQNVTFRCDPISEHNRLYWYRQTLGQGPEFLTYFQNEAQLEKSRLLSDRFSAERPKGSFSTLEIQRTEQGDSAMYLCASSQGSTPNYGYTFGSGTRLTVV.